The present T cell receptor (beta chain) was sequenced within a study of cytomegalovirus exposure and HLA in healthy donors. Study findings and constraints: What a later analysis showed was that several of the most significant clusters appeared linked to common viral pathogens. By HLA locus, TCR association rates varied in a later analysis, with DRB1 showing the most and HLA-C the fewest.

It was with 60 Vbeta and 13 Jbeta primers that the PCR ran. The assay was immunoSEQ multiplex PCR, and TCRdb's table has in-frame clones only and misses some. The table shows 80,000 or so clones, with 65% to 80% occurring only once. With respect to this clone: What it recognizes is unknown.

The sequence was collected from a male donor in good health and CMV-seropositive. The sample was PBMCs.

The CDR3 sequence is CASSLGTGWETQYF. CDR3 DNA: TGTGCCAGCAGCTTGGGAACAGGGTGGGAGACCCAGTACTTC. This rearrangement joins TRBV5-6 to TRBJ2-5, with a possible D match to TRBD1 (6 bases). CDR1 is SGHDT, CDR2 YYEEEE, per germline. The CDR3 contains 14 residues. V dropped 0 bases and J dropped 5 bases, with 11 bases sitting between them.